This T cell receptor beta chain originates from a study of blood T cell repertoires in COVID-19. Overall study: There were acute and convalescent COVID-19 samples, and they came from the United States, Italy and Spain. The analysed material was cDNA or gDNA that came from T cells, B-cell-depleted T cells, or PBMCs.

The CDR3 has 12 amino acids. V was cut by 7 bases and J by 5 bases, with 10 bases left in between. Germline values: CDR1 MNHEY, CDR2 SVGAGI. Generated by immunoSEQ multiplex PCR, the TCRdb table keeps only in-frame clones and is missing some. The data contain roughly 120,000 clones, approximately 88% of them singletons. The sequenced sample consisted of peripheral blood. The V gene is TRBV6-5, the J gene TRBJ2-3, with D maybe TRBD2 (5 bases). This receptor was obtained from a woman in her 40s with acute or convalescent COVID-19. CDR3 amino acids: CASTGTRDTQYF. Here the CDR3 DNA reads TGTGCCAGCACCGGAACTAGAGATACGCAGTATTTT.